This T cell receptor beta chain was sequenced during a study of blood T cell repertoires in COVID-19. Per the original data handling: Estimated nucleated cell counts came from reference gene primer amplification. Sequencing used immunoSEQ multiplex PCR; TCRdb keeps in-frame clones, though not all of them. V, J and clone size were drawn from that table, and D and trimming were deduced from the DNA. The table includes 45,000 to 55,000 clones, roughly four fifths detected once. The CDR3 is 17 amino acids. V lost 2 bases, J lost 5 bases, and 6 bases stayed unmatched. Germline values: CDR1 SGHTA, CDR2 FQGNSA.

The V call is TRBV7-2, the J call TRBJ1-4; 12 bases are shared with TRBD1. Sequences were obtained from peripheral blood. This receptor was obtained from a man in his 60s with active COVID-19. CDR3 protein: CASSLRDRGQGNEKLFF. DNA of the CDR3: TGTGCCAGCAGCTTACGGGACAGGGGGCAGGGAAATGAAAAACTGTTTTTT.